The 27 T cell receptor beta chains listed next were all sequenced from one sample in a study of beta chain features in type 1 diabetes. Of the isolated RNA, all was reverse transcribed, and so the sequenced material was expressed TCRB transcripts. Produced via immunoSEQ multiplex PCR; TCRdb's table is partial and in-frame only. This sample has about 900,000 clones, with roughly 15% found just once. The sequencing input was naive CD4+ T cells from blood. The receptors shown here come from a woman aged 18-29 years in good health.

This clone has only a few counts. The rearrangement joins TRBV19 to TRBJ2-1; 8 nucleotides align to TRBD1. The CDR3 runs 14 residues. Germline CDR1 is LNHDA and CDR2 is SQIVND (reference sequence). The V and J ends lost 7 bases and 8 bases, in that order; junction bases with no gene match: 10. For the CDR3, the DNA is TGTGCCAGTACCACTCTGGACAGGGAGGATGAGCAGTTCTTC. It specifies CASTTLDREDEQFF.

The V call is TRBV6-5, the J call TRBJ2-1; TRBD1 matches at 9 bases. CDR1 and CDR2 from the germline V gene are MNHEY and SVGAGI. V shed 4 bases and J 8 bases; nucleotides not matched to a gene: 3. The CDR3 extends over 13 amino acids. The CDR3 loop reads CASSLGQGHEQFF. DNA of the CDR3: TGTGCCAGCAGTTTGGGACAGGGCCATGAGCAGTTCTTC.

The chain is built from TRBV5-6 and TRBJ2-1; D is possibly TRBD1 (6 bases). Trimming pared 0 bases from V and 9 bases from J, leaving 7 bases between. The germline gives CDR1 SGHDT, CDR2 YYEEEE. This CDR3 has 12 amino acids. Written as DNA, the CDR3 is TGTGCCAGCAGCTTGGGGGGGCCTGAGCAGTTCTTC. It codes for CASSLGGPEQFF. Supplemented by reference TRBV5-6 and TRBJ2-1, the full variable domain reads DAGVTQSPTHLIKTRGQQVTLRCSPKSGHDTVSWYQQALGQGPQFIFQYYEEEERQRGNFPDRFSGHQFPNYSSELNVNALLLGDSALYLCASSLGGPEQFFGPGTRLTVL.

The rearrangement uses TRBV25-1 and TRBJ1-2; TRBD1 might be the D (5 bases). CDR1 and CDR2 (germline): MGHDK, SYGVNS. The CDR3 is 14 residues long. V lost 3 bases, J lost 5 bases, and 13 bases lay in between. The CDR3 nucleotides read TGTGCCAGCAGTGATTGGGGGGGAGATTATGGCTACACCTTC. Amino acid sequence: CASSDWGGDYGYTF.

The chain combines TRBV5-8 with TRBJ1-2; D is ambiguous. CDR1 is SGHTS and CDR2 is YDEGEE in the germline V gene. V lost 0 bases, J lost 5 bases, and 5 bases lay in between. This CDR3 region has 12 residues. CDR3 sequence (DNA): TGTGCCAGCAGCTTGGATGGATATGGCTACACCTTC. Protein: CASSLDGYGYTF.

Regarding this clone: Within the sample, other DNA sequences also encode this same CDR3. The chain employs TRBV7-3 and TRBJ2-3; D gene uncertain. The CDR3 sequence is 13 residues long. Trimming pared 3 bases from V and 2 bases from J, leaving 6 bases between. Germline V lookup: CDR1 SGHTA, CDR2 FQGTGA. The CDR3 region has the DNA TGTGCCAGCAGCTTGTTCAACACAGATACGCAGTATTTT. Translating it yields CASSLFNTDTQYF.

The genes are TRBV7-2 and TRBJ2-3; D might be TRBD2 (6 bases). The germline V gene has CDR1 SGHTA and CDR2 FQGNSA. CDR3 length: 14 residues. V lost 5 bases and J lost 2, with 11 bases in between. The CDR3 reads CASSPGTFTDTQYF. CDR3 coding DNA: TGTGCCAGCAGCCCAGGGACTTTCACAGATACGCAGTATTTT.

V usage is TRBV5-1 and J usage is TRBJ2-3, with 15 nucleotides matching TRBD2. CDR1 is SGHRS and CDR2 is YFSETQ in the germline V gene. This CDR3 has 19 residues. V was clipped by 2 bases and J by 1 base; unmatched bases: 8. CDR3 bases: TGCGCCAGCAGCTTCGGACTAGCGGGAGGGCCGGGTGGCACAGATACGCAGTATTTT. It yields the protein CASSFGLAGGPGGTDTQYF.

The chain combines TRBV7-9 with TRBJ1-1; D is undetermined. The V gene lost 0 bases and the J gene lost 4 bases, with 6 bases spanning the gap. The germline V gene has CDR1 SEHNR and CDR2 FQNEAQ (reference sequence). The CDR3 is 13 residues long. The CDR3 nucleotides are TGTGCCAGCAGCTTAGCAGGGTTCACTGAAGCTTTCTTT. The encoded protein is CASSLAGFTEAFF.

This clone has a handful of counts. V gene TRBV29-1 combines with J gene TRBJ1-1, with 7 positions matching TRBD1. Germline loops: CDR1 SQVTM, CDR2 ANQGSEA. With V trimmed by 7 bases and J by 4 bases, 9 bases remained unmatched. The CDR3 contains 13 residues. DNA of the CDR3: TGCAGCGAAACCGGACAGGCCGCCACTGAAGCTTTCTTT. Its protein product is CSETGQAATEAFF.

The chain carries TRBV7-9 and TRBJ2-2, with no clear D. The V end was cut by 4 bases, the J end by 1 base, with 4 bases between. In germline, CDR1 is SEHNR, CDR2 FQNEAQ (reference sequence). CDR3 length equals 13 residues. CDR3 nucleotide sequence: TGTGCCAGCAGCTGGCGGAACACCGGGGAGCTGTTTTTT. Protein: CASSWRNTGELFF.

The CDR3 DNA follows: TGTGCCAGCAGCTTCGGGGTTAAAGACACTGAAGCTTTCTTT. Translating gives CASSFGVKDTEAFF. The gene calls are TRBV11-2 and TRBJ1-1; D unclear. Trimming took 3 bases from V and 3 from J, leaving 11 bases between them. Germline values: CDR1 SGHAT, CDR2 FQNNGV. The CDR3 spans 14 residues.

This clone was seen only a few times. The chain uses TRBV7-2 and TRBJ2-3; D unclear. Germline V CDR1 and CDR2: SGHTA, FQGNSA. V was trimmed by 5 bases and J by 1 base, leaving 16 bases between them. CDR3 length equals 16 residues. The CDR3 DNA sequence: TGTGCCAGCAGCCGCATAGTCACAGTCCGCACAGATACGCAGTATTTT. Translation gives CASSRIVTVRTDTQYF.

This clone has a handful of counts. The rearrangement links TRBV6-1 to TRBJ1-5; D unresolved. Trimming took off 2 bases at V and 4 bases at J, with 15 bases between the two ends. CDR3 length: 16 amino acids. Germline V CDR1 and CDR2: MNHNS, SASEGT. In nucleotides, the CDR3 is TGTGCCAGCAGTGAAACTTCGAGGGTACGGAATCAGCCCCAGCATTTT. It specifies CASSETSRVRNQPQHF.

V gene TRBV9 combines with J gene TRBJ2-7, with D tentatively TRBD1 (5 bases). Germline loops: CDR1 SGDLS, CDR2 YYNGEE. This CDR3 has 15 residues. V was pared by 3 bases and J by 5 bases, with 18 bases between. Here the CDR3 reads CASSGAGQGADEQYF. CDR3 in DNA: TGTGCCAGCAGCGGGGCCGGGCAAGGGGCCGACGAGCAGTACTTC.

This sequence joins TRBV6-5 and TRBJ1-2, with no clear D. Germline values: CDR1 MNHEY, CDR2 SVGAGI. The germline V and J ends were trimmed by 4 bases and 11 bases, with 11 bases remaining between them. The CDR3 loop spans 11 amino acids. Written as DNA, the CDR3 is TGTGCCAGCAGTTCAGGCCAGTCTTACACCTTC. It specifies CASSSGQSYTF.

The chain uses TRBV7-8 and TRBJ1-5, with 9 bases fitting TRBD1. CDR3 length equals 16 residues. V gave up 1 base and J gave up 7 bases; unmatched junction bases: 8. The germline gives CDR1 SGHVS, CDR2 FQNEAQ. CDR3 bases: TGTGCCAGCAGCTTAGTTTCGGGACAGGGCAGGCAGCCCCAGCATTTT. Its protein is CASSLVSGQGRQPQHF.

The V call is TRBV11-2, the J call TRBJ2-3; 10 bases line up with TRBD2. Germline lookup yields CDR1 SGHAT and CDR2 FQNNGV. J was trimmed by 0 bases and V by 5 bases; bases with no gene match: 11. The CDR3 runs to 18 residues. CDR3 sequence reads: CASSRSAQLAGSTDTQYF. The CDR3 DNA reads TGTGCCAGCAGCCGATCCGCGCAACTAGCGGGAAGCACAGATACGCAGTATTTT.

About this clone: The sample has other DNA sequences that encode this CDR3 too. The chain couples TRBV7-9 to TRBJ2-1; D is ambiguous. This CDR3 spans 13 amino acids. CDR1 is SEHNR and CDR2 is FQNEAQ in the germline V gene (reference sequence). V was clipped by 6 bases and J by 0 bases, with 6 bases between them. The CDR3 reads CASSPSSYNEQFF. CDR3 nucleotides: TGTGCCAGCAGTCCAAGCTCCTACAATGAGCAGTTCTTC.

This clone was detected a few times. CDR3 DNA sequence: TGTGCCAGCTCACCACCTCTGACGGGCCTCTATGGCTACACCTTC. Translation gives CASSPPLTGLYGYTF. This chain connects TRBV18 to TRBJ1-2; no reliable D call. Per the germline V gene, CDR1 is KGHSH and CDR2 is LQKENI. V shed 0 bases and J shed 4 bases, with 12 bases lying between them. CDR3 length: 15 residues.

The gene calls are TRBV19 and TRBJ1-1; maybe TRBD1 (5 bases). Trimming cost V 5 bases and J 4 bases, with 14 bases left between them. The CDR3 loop spans 14 amino acids. Germline V gives CDR1 LNHDA, CDR2 SQIVND (reference sequence). CDR3 sequence (DNA): TGTGCCAGTAGTCCCCAGGCAGGGCGCACTGAAGCTTTCTTT. Its translation is CASSPQAGRTEAFF.

This clone has just a few counts. V usage is TRBV6-5 and J usage is TRBJ2-7, with a tentative D call TRBD2 (5 bases). The CDR3 extends over 15 amino acids. Germline-derived CDR1 and CDR2 are MNHEY and SVGAGI. V lost 2 bases to trimming and J lost 2 bases, with 13 bases between them. The CDR3 region is CASSYRTSVPYEQYF. The CDR3 bases are TGTGCCAGCAGTTACCGCACTAGTGTCCCCTACGAGCAGTACTTC.

This clone showed up just a few times. This CDR3 reads CATSRDWGFEETQYF. Written as DNA, the CDR3 is TGTGCCACCAGCAGAGATTGGGGGTTTGAAGAGACCCAGTACTTC. The V call is TRBV15, the J call TRBJ2-5; D is tentatively TRBD1 or TRBD2 (5 bases each). The CDR3 is 15 amino acids. Germline V gives CDR1 LNHNV, CDR2 YYDKDF (reference sequence). Deletions cut 0 bases from V and 3 bases from J, with 11 bases between.

The V call is TRBV6-5, the J call TRBJ2-7; tentative D call: TRBD2 (5 bases). The CDR3 is 15 amino acids. Germline V gene lookup returns CDR1 MNHEY and CDR2 SVGAGI. The V gene lost 7 bases and the J gene lost 1 base, with 17 bases spanning the gap. The CDR3: CASIPTGGGSYEQYF. The CDR3 bases are TGTGCCAGCATCCCGACTGGCGGCGGGTCCTACGAGCAGTACTTC.

This clone has more than one count but fewer than ten. The J gene is TRBJ2-2, the V gene TRBV6-5; either TRBD1 or TRBD2 may supply D (5 bases each). The CDR3 is 14 residues long. Looked up from germline, CDR1 is MNHEY and CDR2 is SVGAGI. Between the trimmed V and J ends, which lost 4 bases and 7 bases, there was a span of 13 bases. CDR3 region: CASSSDGAHGELFF. DNA for the CDR3: TGTGCCAGCAGTTCTGACGGGGCGCACGGGGAGCTGTTTTTT.

V usage is TRBV7-9 and J usage is TRBJ2-1, with no clear D. Trimming removed 3 bases from V and 3 bases from J, with 9 bases in between. The CDR3 covers 14 residues. Germline values: CDR1 SEHNR, CDR2 FQNEAQ (reference sequence). CDR3: CASSFASNYNEQFF. The CDR3 bases are TGTGCCAGCAGCTTCGCTTCCAACTACAATGAGCAGTTCTTC.

The chain joins TRBV5-6 to TRBJ2-2; the match to TRBD1 covers 8 bases. Losses at the gene ends were 4 bases for V and 1 base for J; bases not matched to a gene: 6. CDR1 is SGHDT and CDR2 is YYEEEE in the germline V gene. The CDR3 is made up of 16 amino acids. CDR3 sequence (DNA): TGTGCCAGCAGCGAACCAGGGGGCCTGAACACCGGGGAGCTGTTTTTT. As protein: CASSEPGGLNTGELFF.